This passage covers 19 T cell receptor beta chains from one sample sequenced in a study of blood T cell repertoires in COVID-19. The repertoire was sequenced with immunoSEQ multiplex PCR; TCRdb's copy has only in-frame clones and lacks some. The data show a few hundred thousand clones, approximately 80% seen once. Input material: peripheral blood. The receptor set was obtained from a man older than 75 with acute or convalescent COVID-19.

This chain joins TRBV13 and TRBJ2-1; TRBD1 aligns across 7 bases. CDR1 and CDR2 from the germline V gene are PRHDT and FYEKMQ (reference sequence). The V and J ends lost 4 bases and 10 bases, in that order; junction bases with no gene match: 4. The CDR3 totals 12 residues. CDR3 region: CASSSHRGEQFF. DNA of the CDR3: TGTGCCAGCAGCTCCCACAGGGGCGAGCAGTTCTTC. The whole variable domain, remainder taken from reference TRBV13 and TRBJ2-1, is AAGVIQSPRHLIKEKRETATLKCYPIPRHDTVYWYQQGPGQDPQFLISFYEKMQSDKGSIPDRFSAQQFSDYHSELNMSSLELGDSALYFCASSSHRGEQFFGPGTRLTVL.

The chain combines TRBV13 with TRBJ2-3, with TRBD2 identical over 12 bases. Germline assignment: CDR1 PRHDT and CDR2 FYEKMQ (reference sequence). The CDR3 extends over 17 amino acids. J gave up 2 bases and V 5 bases, and 8 bases lay outside the gene matches. The CDR3 DNA follows: TGTGCCAGCAGCAGGGGACTAGCGGGCTACTTCACAGATACGCAGTATTTT. As protein: CASSRGLAGYFTDTQYF.

As to this clone: Different DNA sequences within this sample yield the same CDR3. This chain uses TRBV2 with TRBJ1-3, with TRBD1 matching 9 bases. Germline CDR1 SNHLY, CDR2 FYNNEI. The ends lost 6 bases at V and 1 base at J; junction bases unmatched: 4. The CDR3 has 15 residues. CDR3 sequence reads: CASRATGGSGNTIYF. CDR3 sequence (DNA): TGTGCCAGCAGGGCGACAGGGGGATCTGGAAACACCATATATTTT.

This clone was observed a single time. The chain uses TRBV28 and TRBJ2-3; D is ambiguous. Trimming pared 6 bases from V and 5 bases from J, leaving 6 bases between. CDR1 is MDHEN and CDR2 is SYDVKM in the germline V gene. The CDR3 runs to 11 residues. DNA of the CDR3: TGTGCCAGCAGCCCGGGAGATACGCAGTATTTT. Translated: CASSPGDTQYF.

The chain uses TRBV5-1 and TRBJ2-2; TRBD2 agrees at 9 bases. The J segment lost 2 bases and the V segment lost 3 bases, leaving 8 bases of the junction unmatched. The CDR3 is 17 residues long. CDR1 and CDR2 (germline): SGHRS, YFSETQ. The CDR3 DNA sequence: TGCGCCAGCAGCTCGAAGACTAGCGGAGCCAACACCGGGGAGCTGTTTTTT. This translates into CASSSKTSGANTGELFF.

The chain links TRBV7-2 to TRBJ2-2, with a weak D call TRBD2 (5 bases). Germline V CDR1 and CDR2: SGHTA, FQGNSA. The V end was cut by 7 bases, the J end by 7 bases, with 10 bases between. The CDR3 is made up of 12 amino acids. The CDR3 sequence: CASMSRGGELFF. The CDR3 nucleotides are TGTGCCAGCATGAGTCGGGGCGGGGAGCTGTTTTTT.

The CDR3 here is CATQGPGGYTF. The CDR3 nucleotides are TGTGCCACACAGGGACCAGGGGGCTACACCTTC. The chain joins TRBV24-1 to TRBJ1-2, with D possibly TRBD1 on 6 matching bases. This CDR3 spans 11 amino acids. The V gene's germline CDR1 is KGHDR and CDR2 SFDVKD. V was clipped by 10 bases and J by 8 bases, with 13 bases between them.

The rearrangement uses TRBV12-3 or TRBV12-4 and TRBJ2-7; TRBD2 matches at 7 bases. Trimming at V came to 3 bases and at J to 6 bases, leaving 5 bases not matched to a gene. There are 13 residues in the CDR3. Written as DNA, the CDR3 is TGTGCCAGCAGTTTGGGGGGGACTCGCGAGCAGTACTTC. Translating it yields CASSLGGTREQYF.

The chain links TRBV2 to TRBJ2-3; 9 positions agree with TRBD1. V was clipped by 5 bases and J by 0 bases; unmatched bases: 3. CDR1 and CDR2 from the germline V gene are SNHLY and FYNNEI. The CDR3 contains 15 residues. This CDR3 reads CASSTGGPSTDTQYF. The DNA for the CDR3 is TGTGCCAGCAGTACAGGGGGCCCCAGCACAGATACGCAGTATTTT.

This rearrangement joins TRBV24-1 to TRBJ2-3; 11 bases map to TRBD1. This CDR3 comprises 16 residues. Trimming took 1 base from V and 4 from J; bases not matched to a gene: 3. Per the germline V gene, CDR1 is KGHDR and CDR2 is SFDVKD. The DNA for the CDR3 is TGTGCCACCAGTGATTTTTGGACAGGGGGCTCAGATACGCAGTATTTT. It translates to CATSDFWTGGSDTQYF.

The V call is TRBV5-1, the J call TRBJ2-1, with 7 bases that match TRBD1. Trimming cost V 5 bases and J 5 bases; bases outside gene matches: 1. From germline, CDR1 is SGHRS and CDR2 YFSETQ. There are 12 residues in the CDR3. The CDR3 nucleotides are TGCGCCAGCAGTGGGACAGACAATGAGCAGTTCTTC. Residues: CASSGTDNEQFF.

The gene calls are TRBV28 and TRBJ2-1; 7 bases match TRBD2. In germline, CDR1 is MDHEN, CDR2 SYDVKM. With 1 base clipped from V and 0 bases from J, the junction kept 3 bases outside the gene matches. The CDR3 has 16 residues. CDR3 amino acids: CASSLLAGLSYNEQFF. The CDR3 DNA follows: TGTGCCAGCAGTTTATTAGCGGGCCTCTCCTACAATGAGCAGTTCTTC.

This sequence joins TRBV5-1 and TRBJ1-2; TRBD1 matches 9 bases. Germline loops: CDR1 SGHRS, CDR2 YFSETQ. The CDR3 is 14 amino acids. With V trimmed by 4 bases and J by 2 bases, 3 bases remained unmatched. In DNA form, the CDR3 reads TGCGCCAGCAGCACGGGACAGGGAAACTATGGCTACACCTTC. Protein sequence: CASSTGQGNYGYTF.

This clone has just one count. The chain recombines TRBV10-3 with TRBJ2-5; 7 nucleotides match TRBD1. The junction had 14 bases not matched to a gene; V was cut back by 2 bases and J by 5 bases. Germline loops: CDR1 ENHRY, CDR2 SYGVKD. This CDR3 is 17 amino acids long. CDR3 bases: TGTGCCATCAGTGAGGTCCTTGAAAAGGGGGCCGGGGAGACCCAGTACTTC. This gives the protein CAISEVLEKGAGETQYF.

This chain links TRBV4-1 with TRBJ2-3; D uncertain. Trimming shortened V by 5 bases and J by 2 bases, and 8 bases separated the two germline ends. In germline, CDR1 is MGHRA, CDR2 YSYEKL. The CDR3 loop spans 13 amino acids. CDR3 residues: CASSLTVTDTQYF. The CDR3 DNA reads as TGCGCCAGCAGCTTAACAGTCACAGATACGCAGTATTTT.

The chain combines TRBV5-5 with TRBJ1-6; 8 nucleotides line up with TRBD1. Looked up from germline, CDR1 is SGHKS and CDR2 is YYEKEE (reference sequence). V shed 4 bases, J shed 7 bases, and the junction held 7 bases outside the gene matches. This CDR3 spans 15 amino acids. The CDR3, as DNA: TGTGCCAGCAGCCAGAGGACAGGGCTAAATTCACCCCTCCACTTT. This codes for CASSQRTGLNSPLHF.

This chain links TRBV2 with TRBJ2-7; TRBD1 agrees at 9 bases. This CDR3 comprises 15 residues. V lost 1 base and J lost 4; bases outside the gene matches: 5. Germline loops: CDR1 SNHLY, CDR2 FYNNEI. CDR3 sequence (DNA): TGTGCCAGCAGTGAAGGGACAGGGGCTTTTTACGAGCAGTACTTC. Residues: CASSEGTGAFYEQYF.

V is TRBV19 and J is TRBJ1-3, with D unclear. The CDR3 runs to 14 residues. Trimming took off 1 base at V and 4 bases at J, with 8 bases between the two ends. Germline V gene data show CDR1 as LNHDA and CDR2 as SQIVND (reference sequence). For the CDR3, the DNA is TGTGCCAGTAGTATAGCAGGATCCGGAAACACCATATATTTT. Its translation: CASSIAGSGNTIYF.

The V call is TRBV19, the J call TRBJ1-5, with a tentative D call TRBD1 (5 bases). The V end was cut by 5 bases, the J end by 1 base, with 15 bases between. The germline V gene has CDR1 LNHDA and CDR2 SQIVND (reference sequence). This CDR3 has 16 residues. The chain's CDR3 is CASSSGGARSNQPQHF. The CDR3 DNA reads TGTGCCAGTAGTTCCGGCGGGGCGAGGAGCAATCAGCCCCAGCATTTT.